The next 8 T cell receptor beta chains were all read from a single sample in a study of response to subunit inactivated influenza vaccine. A single record per CDR3 protein comes from TCRdb applying MiXCR to the RT-PCR reads. The sample shows about 620,000 distinct CDR3 sequences, around 11% of them seen only once. Source: PBMCs from blood, taken on the day of vaccination. The receptors come from a man aged 45 to 65 who received an inactivated influenza vaccine.

This clonotype was observed a few times. CDR3 sequence: CASSHHDRGHYEQYF. CDR3 nucleotide sequence: TGTGCCAGCAGCCATCACGACAGGGGGCACTACGAGCAGTACTTC. The chain joins TRBV3-1 to TRBJ2-7, with 10 nucleotides matching TRBD1. The CDR3 covers 15 residues. V was clipped by 3 bases and J by 3 bases; unmatched bases: 5. The V gene's germline CDR1 is LGHDT and CDR2 YNNKEL (reference sequence).

V is TRBV20-1 and J is TRBJ2-7, with TRBD2 matching over 8 bases. CDR1 and CDR2 (germline): DFQATT, SNEGSKA (reference sequence). The V gene end was trimmed by 0 bases and the J gene end by 7 bases; junction bases not matched to a gene: 8. CDR3 length equals 14 residues. The CDR3 spells CSARDPGGPLEQYF. The CDR3 DNA sequence: TGCAGTGCTAGAGATCCGGGAGGGCCCTTAGAGCAGTACTTC.

The chain employs TRBV2 and TRBJ1-1, with unresolved D. The germline V gene encodes CDR1 SNHLY and CDR2 FYNNEI. This CDR3 has 12 amino acids. Deletions cut 6 bases from V and 8 bases from J, with 13 bases between. The CDR3 loop reads CASRIDLGEAFF. The CDR3 nucleotides are TGTGCCAGCAGGATTGACCTAGGGGAAGCTTTCTTT.

This clonotype was detected only a few times. The chain recombines TRBV12-3 or TRBV12-4 with TRBJ2-7, with 14 positions matching TRBD2. The CDR3 is made up of 16 amino acids. With V trimmed by 6 bases and J by 4 bases, 8 bases remained unmatched. The CDR3 bases are TGTGCCAGCAGGGGACTAGCGGGGGCTCTCCCGTACGAGCAGTACTTC. Translation: CASRGLAGALPYEQYF.

This clonotype showed up many times. The chain joins TRBV5-1 to TRBJ2-1; D unresolved. The CDR3 spans 13 residues. The germline V and J ends were trimmed by 0 bases and 7 bases, with 8 bases remaining between them. Germline V gene data show CDR1 as SGHRS and CDR2 as YFSETQ. For the CDR3, the DNA is TGCGCCAGCAGCTTGGACCCCTGGAATGAGCAGTTCTTC. This translates into CASSLDPWNEQFF.

At least ten counts were recorded for this clonotype. The chain has TRBV6-2 or TRBV6-3 and TRBJ2-7; D unresolved. Germline V lookup: CDR1 MNHEY, CDR2 SVGEGT. The CDR3 totals 13 residues. Trimming left V 2 bases short and J 2 bases short, with 7 bases between. The CDR3 nucleotides read TGTGCCAGCAGTTACCAACGAACCTACGAGCAGTACTTC. Residues: CASSYQRTYEQYF.

This clonotype turned up a few times. This chain connects TRBV7-2 to TRBJ2-3; D not certain. Germline V CDR1 and CDR2: SGHTA, FQGNSA. The CDR3 contains 12 residues. The V end was cut by 0 bases, the J end by 7 bases, with 5 bases between. The CDR3 region has the DNA TGTGCCAGCAGCTTAGCGGAATATACGCAGTATTTT. This gives the protein CASSLAEYTQYF.

This chain links TRBV10-3 with TRBJ1-6; possibly TRBD1 for D (5 bases). Germline V gene data show CDR1 as ENHRY and CDR2 as SYGVKD. The V end lost 0 bases, the J end lost 9 bases, and 12 bases lay between the germline ends. CDR3 length equals 15 residues. The CDR3 is CAISESGQGSSPLHF. CDR3 nucleotide sequence: TGTGCCATCAGTGAGTCCGGCCAGGGAAGTTCACCCCTCCACTTT.